This T cell receptor beta chain stems from a study of blood T cell repertoires in COVID-19 (dated by TCRdb to about 2020). Looking at the study overall: Samples covering the acute and convalescent phases of COVID-19 were provided by collaborators in the United States, Italy and Spain. The material from the prospective study consisted of cDNA or gDNA derived from T cells, B-cell-depleted T cells, or PBMCs. Subjects who had been exposed to COVID-19, were actively infected with it, or had recovered from it provided the deeply sampled blood TCRbeta repertoires that made up the dataset. The repertoires were released in a freely available public database meant as a resource for research on the immune response to SARS-CoV-2. The samples were drawn from the first 160 participants of the ongoing ImmuneRACE study and from under 1,500 subjects provided by 6 global collaborators. Nearly every sample came with metadata listing a de-identified subject ID, COVID-19 status, age in years and sex. Where available, HLA class I and class II types were obtained from metadata supplied by the sample provider rather than from assay-based typing. On the study overall, not on this receptor specifically: How much clinical and demographic metadata was included differed by source and by participant, and the metadata was provided uncurated.

TCRbeta CDR3 regions were amplified from genomic DNA using the immunoSEQ Assay, a bias-controlled multiplex PCR. The authors' analysis ran thus. The number of nucleated cells in each sample was estimated by amplification of reference gene primers within the assay. Sequence reads were collapsed and filtered to measure the absolute abundance of every unique TCRbeta CDR3 rearrangement. For each sample, productive Simpson clonality was calculated as the square root of Simpson's diversity index over productive rearrangements. Held by TCRdb, this immuneACCESS table contains in-frame sequences only and omits some clones. Under half of the omission traces to an unresolved V gene where checked; the cause of the rest is unknown. V and J calls and clone size are given by that table; D and trimming were obtained from the DNA. The sample includes more than 100,000 clones, with about 88% observed a single time. The top ten hold roughly 15% of the sample.

Each collaborating institution followed its own protocols to collect whole blood in K2EDTA tubes. For TCRbeta analysis, collaborators shipped samples in one of three forms: frozen whole blood, isolated PBMCs, or DNA extracted from either of those sample types. V is pruned by 4 bases and J by 4 bases, leaving 8 bases of the junction without a gene match. Inclusive of the bounding cysteine and phenylalanine, the CDR3 is 15 residues long. Only the CDR3 part of the read is kept: 45 bases, read in frame from the first base. CDR1 and CDR2 are drawn from the germline V gene: SQVTM, ANQGSEA. This clone came up a few times. Its antigen is not yet known. No base quality values were provided; no much bigger clone lies one nucleotide off.

Sequencing input: peripheral blood. This chain joins TRBV29-1 to TRBJ2-3; 10 junctional bases match TRBD2. This TCR was sampled from a woman older than 75 with acute or convalescent COVID-19. This receptor carries the CDR3 CSVATSGIGSDTQYF. The DNA is as follows: TGCAGCGTTGCCACTAGCGGGATAGGGTCAGATACGCAGTATTTT.